These T cell receptor beta chains were read from a single sample in a study of cytomegalovirus exposure and HLA in healthy donors. TCRdb's copy holds only in-frame clones and misses some; the assay was immunoSEQ multiplex PCR. Of 150,000 or so clones listed, approximately 74% are singletons. The source material was PBMCs. The receptor set was obtained from a man aged 18-30 years in good health and CMV-seropositive. CDR3s include the opening cysteine and the closing phenylalanine or tryptophan. Fields, in order: V gene, J gene, D gene, clone size, CDR3 DNA, CDR3 protein. A D gene is named only where the DNA matches it firmly. Clone sizes are given selectively: once, few, many, or a class where the clone is expanded.

V gene: TRBV4-1; J gene: TRBJ2-4; D gene: .; clone size: .; CDR3 DNA: TGCGCCAGCAGCCAGAGGGATCTAGAAAACATTCAGTACTTC; CDR3 protein: CASSQRDLENIQYF
V gene: TRBV4-2; J gene: TRBJ1-1; D gene: TRBD1; clone size: .; CDR3 DNA: TGTGCCAGCAGCCACCCAACAGGGGTTAACACTGAAGCTTTCTTT; CDR3 protein: CASSHPTGVNTEAFF
V gene: TRBV6-1; J gene: TRBJ1-3; D gene: .; clone size: once; CDR3 DNA: TGTGCCAGCACCTTCCCCGGGGGGCCTGGAAACACCATATATTTT; CDR3 protein: CASTFPGGPGNTIYF
V gene: TRBV6-1; J gene: TRBJ2-7; D gene: .; clone size: .; CDR3 DNA: TGTGCCAGCAAGGACTTACCCTACCCCGAGCAGTACTTC; CDR3 protein: CASKDLPYPEQYF
V gene: TRBV4-2; J gene: TRBJ1-2; D gene: .; clone size: .; CDR3 DNA: TGTGCCAGCAGCCAAGATACGGGGGATGGCTACACCTTC; CDR3 protein: CASSQDTGDGYTF
V gene: TRBV13; J gene: TRBJ1-1; D gene: .; clone size: .; CDR3 DNA: TGTGCCAGCAGCTTAGTAGTGAGAACTGAAGCTTTCTTT; CDR3 protein: CASSLVVRTEAFF
V gene: TRBV9; J gene: TRBJ2-2; D gene: .; clone size: .; CDR3 DNA: TGTGCCAGCAAATCGGGACACCTAACCGGGGAGCTGTTTTTT; CDR3 protein: CASKSGHLTGELFF
V gene: TRBV4-1; J gene: TRBJ1-1; D gene: .; clone size: .; CDR3 DNA: TGCGCCAGCAGTAGATCCGCGGACACTGAAGCTTTCTTT; CDR3 protein: CASSRSADTEAFF
V gene: TRBV28; J gene: TRBJ1-3; D gene: .; clone size: once; CDR3 DNA: TGTGCCAGCCCGGACAGTTCTGGAAACACCATATATTTT; CDR3 protein: CASPDSSGNTIYF
V gene: TRBV5-1; J gene: TRBJ2-5; D gene: .; clone size: .; CDR3 DNA: TGCGCCAGCAGCTTGGGGGGGACAAAAGAGACCCAGTACTTC; CDR3 protein: CASSLGGTKETQYF
V gene: TRBV6-5; J gene: TRBJ2-1; D gene: TRBD2; clone size: .; CDR3 DNA: TGTGCCAGCAGTTTAAGAGCTAGCGGGACCTATGAGCAGTTCTTC; CDR3 protein: CASSLRASGTYEQFF
V gene: TRBV28; J gene: TRBJ2-7; D gene: TRBD2; clone size: .; CDR3 DNA: TGTGCCAGCAGTTTATTAAGCGGGGGAGTCGAGCAGTACTTC; CDR3 protein: CASSLLSGGVEQYF
V gene: TRBV6-5; J gene: TRBJ2-2; D gene: TRBD1; clone size: .; CDR3 DNA: TGTGCCAGCAGCCGACAGGGGGACACCGGGGAGCTGTTTTTT; CDR3 protein: CASSRQGDTGELFF
V gene: TRBV18; J gene: TRBJ2-7; D gene: .; clone size: .; CDR3 DNA: TGTGCCAGCTCACCACCGGGCAGTATCTACGAGCAGTACTTC; CDR3 protein: CASSPPGSIYEQYF
V gene: TRBV6-6; J gene: TRBJ1-1; D gene: .; clone size: few; CDR3 DNA: TGTGCCAGCAGTTACGGGGGACACATGGGGGCTTTCTTT; CDR3 protein: CASSYGGHMGAFF
V gene: TRBV10-3; J gene: TRBJ1-1; D gene: .; clone size: .; CDR3 DNA: TGTGCCATCAGATCGGACAGTGGGAGGGACACTGAGGCTTTCTTT; CDR3 protein: CAIRSDSGRDTEAFF
V gene: TRBV19; J gene: TRBJ2-2; D gene: .; clone size: .; CDR3 DNA: TGTGCCAGTAGTATCGAGCGGGTCTCTTCCGGGGAGCTGTTTTTT; CDR3 protein: CASSIERVSSGELFF
V gene: TRBV5-4; J gene: TRBJ2-4; D gene: .; clone size: few; CDR3 DNA: TGTGCCAGCAGCACCAGACAGGCCGGAGGAAACATTCAGTACTTC; CDR3 protein: CASSTRQAGGNIQYF
V gene: TRBV18; J gene: TRBJ2-7; D gene: TRBD1; clone size: .; CDR3 DNA: TGTGCCAGCTCACCAGGAGGACAGGGGTTTTACGAGCAGTACTTC; CDR3 protein: CASSPGGQGFYEQYF
V gene: TRBV28; J gene: TRBJ2-7; D gene: TRBD1; clone size: .; CDR3 DNA: TGTGCCAGCAGTTTCCTATCTCAGACAGGGTCCTACGAGCAGTACTTC; CDR3 protein: CASSFLSQTGSYEQYF
V gene: TRBV29-1; J gene: TRBJ2-7; D gene: TRBD2; clone size: .; CDR3 DNA: TGCAGCGTTGAGGGGGGGGAAACCTACGAGCAGCACTTC; CDR3 protein: CSVEGGETYEQHF
V gene: TRBV5-6; J gene: TRBJ2-7; D gene: .; clone size: .; CDR3 DNA: TGTGCCAGCAGCCTAGAGCGGCAGATATCCTACGAGCAGTACTTC; CDR3 protein: CASSLERQISYEQYF
V gene: TRBV6-5; J gene: TRBJ1-1; D gene: TRBD1; clone size: .; CDR3 DNA: TGTGCCAGCACCCGGACAGGGAGGACTGAAGCTTTCTTT; CDR3 protein: CASTRTGRTEAFF
V gene: TRBV5-6; J gene: TRBJ2-7; D gene: .; clone size: .; CDR3 DNA: TGTGCCAGCAGCTCTCAGGCGGGCGACTACGAGCAGTACTTC; CDR3 protein: CASSSQAGDYEQYF
V gene: TRBV6-1; J gene: TRBJ1-5; D gene: .; clone size: .; CDR3 DNA: TGTGCCAGCAGTGATTCGGACACCAACAATCAGCCCCAGCATTTT; CDR3 protein: CASSDSDTNNQPQHF
V gene: TRBV30; J gene: TRBJ1-2; D gene: .; clone size: .; CDR3 DNA: TGTGCCTCCATCGAACGCCACCGGTACTATGGCTACACCTTC; CDR3 protein: CASIERHRYYGYTF
V gene: TRBV7-8; J gene: TRBJ1-5; D gene: .; clone size: .; CDR3 DNA: TGTGCCAGCAGCTTCTCGGGGAAAGATCAGCCCCAGCATTTT; CDR3 protein: CASSFSGKDQPQHF
V gene: TRBV4-3; J gene: TRBJ2-7; D gene: TRBD2; clone size: few; CDR3 DNA: TGCGCCAGCAGCCCTGGACTAGAAGACGAGCAGTACTTC; CDR3 protein: CASSPGLEDEQYF
V gene: TRBV10-1; J gene: TRBJ2-7; D gene: TRBD1; clone size: once; CDR3 DNA: TGCGCCAGCAGTCTGGGACAGCGAACCTACGAGCAGTACTTC; CDR3 protein: CASSLGQRTYEQYF
V gene: TRBV19; J gene: TRBJ2-6; D gene: .; clone size: .; CDR3 DNA: TGTGCCAGTTACAGCAGCTCTGGGGCCAACGTCCTGACTTTC; CDR3 protein: CASYSSSGANVLTF
V gene: TRBV10-1; J gene: TRBJ2-3; D gene: .; clone size: .; CDR3 DNA: TGCGCCAGCAGTGAGTCGTTGGGGCAGGGAAAAGATACGCAGTATTTT; CDR3 protein: CASSESLGQGKDTQYF
V gene: TRBV5-1; J gene: TRBJ2-1; D gene: TRBD2; clone size: .; CDR3 DNA: TGCGCCAGCAGCTTGGGGGCGGGTAGCGGGAGTTCCTACAATGAGCAGTTCTTC; CDR3 protein: CASSLGAGSGSSYNEQFF
V gene: TRBV5-4; J gene: TRBJ2-3; D gene: TRBD2; clone size: few; CDR3 DNA: TGTGCCAGCAGCTCGGGACTAGCGGGGGGCCGGGGCACAGATACGCAGTATTTT; CDR3 protein: CASSSGLAGGRGTDTQYF
V gene: TRBV18; J gene: TRBJ1-3; D gene: .; clone size: .; CDR3 DNA: TGTGCCAGCTCACCACCGGCAGTCTCTGGAAACACCATATATTTT; CDR3 protein: CASSPPAVSGNTIYF
V gene: TRBV7-6; J gene: TRBJ1-3; D gene: .; clone size: few; CDR3 DNA: TGTGCCAGCAGCCCTACGGTCCTCGGAAACACCATATATTTT; CDR3 protein: CASSPTVLGNTIYF
V gene: TRBV5-1; J gene: TRBJ2-7; D gene: TRBD2; clone size: .; CDR3 DNA: TGCGCCAGCAGGTTAGGGACTAGCGGGCGCCTGGCCTACGAGCAGTACTTC; CDR3 protein: CASRLGTSGRLAYEQYF
V gene: TRBV5-1; J gene: TRBJ2-3; D gene: TRBD1; clone size: .; CDR3 DNA: TGCGCCAGCAGCTTGTGGGGACAGGGAGATACGCAGTATTTT; CDR3 protein: CASSLWGQGDTQYF
V gene: TRBV5-4; J gene: TRBJ1-2; D gene: TRBD1; clone size: .; CDR3 DNA: TGTGCCAGCAGCCCTAGGACAGGGGAAGGCTATGGCTACACCTTC; CDR3 protein: CASSPRTGEGYGYTF
V gene: TRBV28; J gene: TRBJ2-5; D gene: .; clone size: .; CDR3 DNA: TGTGCCAGCAGTTCTTTGGAGACCCAGTACTTC; CDR3 protein: CASSSLETQYF
V gene: TRBV5-1; J gene: TRBJ1-4; D gene: TRBD1; clone size: .; CDR3 DNA: TGCGCCAGCAGCTTGGGGTGGATTCGACAGGGCATTTTAGGTGAAAAACTGTTTTTT; CDR3 protein: CASSLGWIRQGILGEKLFF
V gene: TRBV7-2; J gene: TRBJ1-2; D gene: TRBD1; clone size: .; CDR3 DNA: TGTGCCAGCAGCGTCCCGGGACAGCCCTATGGCTACACCTTC; CDR3 protein: CASSVPGQPYGYTF
V gene: TRBV5-8; J gene: TRBJ2-3; D gene: TRBD1; clone size: .; CDR3 DNA: TGTGCCAGCAGCCTACAGGGGGCGGGAGATACGCAGTATTTT; CDR3 protein: CASSLQGAGDTQYF
V gene: TRBV10-2; J gene: TRBJ1-2; D gene: .; clone size: few; CDR3 DNA: TGCGCCAGCAGCATAGTTAGAGGGGGTCTCTCCTTC; CDR3 protein: CASSIVRGGLSF
V gene: TRBV28; J gene: TRBJ2-7; D gene: TRBD1; clone size: .; CDR3 DNA: TGTGCCAGCAGTTTATTGACAGGGGGCGCAAAGAACGAGCAGTACTTC; CDR3 protein: CASSLLTGGAKNEQYF
V gene: TRBV7-8; J gene: TRBJ2-7; D gene: TRBD2; clone size: few; CDR3 DNA: TGTGCCAGCAGGCCGACTAGCGACTACGAGCAGTACTTC; CDR3 protein: CASRPTSDYEQYF
V gene: TRBV4-1; J gene: TRBJ2-7; D gene: TRBD2; clone size: .; CDR3 DNA: TGCGCCAGCAGCCAAGAACCCCCGGGGGGTGGGGAGTACTTC; CDR3 protein: CASSQEPPGGGEYF
V gene: TRBV27; J gene: TRBJ2-3; D gene: TRBD1; clone size: .; CDR3 DNA: TGTGCCAGCAGTACCATCGGGACAGGTTTGAGCACAGATACGCAGTATTTT; CDR3 protein: CASSTIGTGLSTDTQYF
V gene: TRBV5-4; J gene: TRBJ2-7; D gene: TRBD2; clone size: few; CDR3 DNA: TGTGCCAGCAGCCGCCGGGCTAGCGGGAGCTACGAGCAGTACTTC; CDR3 protein: CASSRRASGSYEQYF
V gene: TRBV29-1; J gene: TRBJ2-1; D gene: TRBD2; clone size: .; CDR3 DNA: TGCAGCGTTGAAGTATGGCGGTTACTAGCGGGAGGGCCTGAGCAGTTCTTC; CDR3 protein: CSVEVWRLLAGGPEQFF
V gene: TRBV5-4; J gene: TRBJ2-3; D gene: .; clone size: few; CDR3 DNA: TGTGCCAGCAGAGGTGGCGGAGATACGCAGTATTTT; CDR3 protein: CASRGGGDTQYF
V gene: TRBV7-2; J gene: TRBJ2-6; D gene: TRBD1; clone size: .; CDR3 DNA: TGTGCCAGCAGCTTATGGGGACAGGGGACTGGGGCCAACGTCCTGACTTTC; CDR3 protein: CASSLWGQGTGANVLTF
V gene: TRBV5-4; J gene: TRBJ1-4; D gene: TRBD1; clone size: few; CDR3 DNA: TGTGCCAGCAGCACCCCGACAGGGGGGCCGTCTAATGAAAAACTGTTTTTT; CDR3 protein: CASSTPTGGPSNEKLFF
V gene: TRBV7-3; J gene: TRBJ2-3; D gene: TRBD2; clone size: .; CDR3 DNA: TGTGCCAGCAGCGCCACTAGCGGGAGCACAGATACGCAGTATTTT; CDR3 protein: CASSATSGSTDTQYF
V gene: TRBV9; J gene: TRBJ2-2; D gene: TRBD2; clone size: .; CDR3 DNA: TGTGCCAGCAGCGTTAGGCGGGAGAGTTACACCGGGGAGCTGTTTTTT; CDR3 protein: CASSVRRESYTGELFF